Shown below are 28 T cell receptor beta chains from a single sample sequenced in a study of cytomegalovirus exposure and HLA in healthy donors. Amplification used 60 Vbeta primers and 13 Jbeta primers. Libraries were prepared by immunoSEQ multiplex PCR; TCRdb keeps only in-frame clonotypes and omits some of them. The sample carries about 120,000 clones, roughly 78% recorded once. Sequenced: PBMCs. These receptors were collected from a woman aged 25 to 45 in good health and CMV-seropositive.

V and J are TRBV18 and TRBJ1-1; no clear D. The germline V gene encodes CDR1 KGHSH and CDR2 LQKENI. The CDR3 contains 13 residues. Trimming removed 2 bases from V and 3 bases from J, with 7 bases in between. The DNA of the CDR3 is TGTGCCAGCTCACCAGCGAGGGACACTGAAGCTTTCTTT. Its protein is CASSPARDTEAFF.

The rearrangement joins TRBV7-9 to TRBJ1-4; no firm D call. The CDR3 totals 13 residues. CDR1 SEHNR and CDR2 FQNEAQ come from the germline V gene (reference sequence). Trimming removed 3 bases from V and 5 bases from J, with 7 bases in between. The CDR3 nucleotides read TGTGCCAGCAGCTTTAGTTCGAATGAAAAACTGTTTTTT. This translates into CASSFSSNEKLFF.

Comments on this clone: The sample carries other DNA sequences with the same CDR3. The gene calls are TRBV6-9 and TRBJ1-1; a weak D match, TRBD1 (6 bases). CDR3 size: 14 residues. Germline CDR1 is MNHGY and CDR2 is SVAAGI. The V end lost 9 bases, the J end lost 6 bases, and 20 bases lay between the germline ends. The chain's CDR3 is CARRRQDPRAEAFF. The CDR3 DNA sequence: TGTGCCAGGAGGCGACAGGACCCACGAGCTGAAGCTTTCTTT.

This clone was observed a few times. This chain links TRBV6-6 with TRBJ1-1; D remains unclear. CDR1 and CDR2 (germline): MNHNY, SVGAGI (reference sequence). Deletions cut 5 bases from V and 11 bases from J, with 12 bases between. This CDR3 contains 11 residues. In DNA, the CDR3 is TGTGCCAGCAGTCTAGTCGGGAAGGCTTTCTTT. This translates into CASSLVGKAFF.

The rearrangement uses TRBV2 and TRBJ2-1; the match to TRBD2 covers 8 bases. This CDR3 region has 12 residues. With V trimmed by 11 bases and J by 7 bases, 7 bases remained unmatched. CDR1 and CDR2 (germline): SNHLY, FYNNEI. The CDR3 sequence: CAGSGGGNEQFF. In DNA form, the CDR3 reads TGTGCCGGGAGCGGGGGAGGAAATGAGCAGTTCTTC.

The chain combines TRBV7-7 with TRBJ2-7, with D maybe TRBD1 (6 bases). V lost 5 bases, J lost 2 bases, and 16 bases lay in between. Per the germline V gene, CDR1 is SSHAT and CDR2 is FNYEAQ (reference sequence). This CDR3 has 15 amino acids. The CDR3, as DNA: TGTGCCAGCAGCCCCGCCCACGACAGGCCCTACGAGCAGTACTTC. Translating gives CASSPAHDRPYEQYF.

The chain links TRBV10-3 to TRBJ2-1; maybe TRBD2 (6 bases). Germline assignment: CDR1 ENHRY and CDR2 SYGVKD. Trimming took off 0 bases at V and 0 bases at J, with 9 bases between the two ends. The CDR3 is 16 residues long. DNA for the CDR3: TGTGCCATCAGTGAGTCTGGGGGGAGCTCCTACAATGAGCAGTTCTTC. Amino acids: CAISESGGSSYNEQFF.

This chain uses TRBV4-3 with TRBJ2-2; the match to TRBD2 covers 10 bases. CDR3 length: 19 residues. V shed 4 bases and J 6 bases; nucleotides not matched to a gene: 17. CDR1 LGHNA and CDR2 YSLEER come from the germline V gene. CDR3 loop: CASSRRLAGEPGEAGELFF. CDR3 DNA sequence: TGCGCCAGCAGCCGTCGTCTAGCGGGGGAGCCGGGAGAGGCCGGGGAGCTGTTTTTT.

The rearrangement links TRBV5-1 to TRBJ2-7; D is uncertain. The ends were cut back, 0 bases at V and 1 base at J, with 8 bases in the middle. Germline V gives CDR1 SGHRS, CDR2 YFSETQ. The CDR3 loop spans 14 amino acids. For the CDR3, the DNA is TGCGCCAGCAGCTTGGTGGTCAGATCCTACGAGCAGTACTTC. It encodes CASSLVVRSYEQYF.

CDR3 in amino acids: CSSAGSSGGPTYNEQFF. CDR3 coding DNA: TGCAGCTCCGCCGGGTCTAGCGGGGGGCCGACCTACAATGAGCAGTTCTTC. The V gene is TRBV29-1, the J gene TRBJ2-1, with 11 bases fitting TRBD2. The trim removed 8 bases at V and 2 bases at J, leaving 14 bases unmatched. Germline CDR1 is SQVTM and CDR2 is ANQGSEA. This CDR3 comprises 17 residues.

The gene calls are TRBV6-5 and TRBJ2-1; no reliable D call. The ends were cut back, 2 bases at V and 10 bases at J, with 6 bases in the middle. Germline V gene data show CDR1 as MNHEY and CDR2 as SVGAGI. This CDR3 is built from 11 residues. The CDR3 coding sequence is TGTGCCAGCAGTTACGGCAAGGAGCAGTTCTTC. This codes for CASSYGKEQFF.

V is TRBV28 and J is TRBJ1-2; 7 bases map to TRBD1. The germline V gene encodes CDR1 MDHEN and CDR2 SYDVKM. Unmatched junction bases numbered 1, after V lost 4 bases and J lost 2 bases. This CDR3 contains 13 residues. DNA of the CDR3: TGTGCCAGCAGTTGGGGACAGAACTATGGCTACACCTTC. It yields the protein CASSWGQNYGYTF.

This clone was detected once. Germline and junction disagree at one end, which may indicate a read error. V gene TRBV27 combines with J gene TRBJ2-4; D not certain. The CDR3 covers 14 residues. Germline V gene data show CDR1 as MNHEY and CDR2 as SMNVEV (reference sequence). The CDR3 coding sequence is TGTGCCAGCAGTTTTGTAGCAACCAAAAACATTCGGTACTTC. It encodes CASSFVATKNIRYF.

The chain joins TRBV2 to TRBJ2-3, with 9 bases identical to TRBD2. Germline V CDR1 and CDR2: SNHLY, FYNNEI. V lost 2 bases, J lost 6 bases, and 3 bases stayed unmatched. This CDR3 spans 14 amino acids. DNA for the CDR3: TGTGCCAGCAGTGAATTAGCGGGGGTGGATACGCAGTATTTT. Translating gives CASSELAGVDTQYF.

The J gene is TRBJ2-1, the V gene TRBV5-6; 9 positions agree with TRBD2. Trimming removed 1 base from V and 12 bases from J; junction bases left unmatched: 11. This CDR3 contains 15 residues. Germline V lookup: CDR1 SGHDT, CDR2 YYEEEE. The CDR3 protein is CASSLTAGGPVRQFF. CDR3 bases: TGTGCCAGCAGCTTGACTGCGGGGGGGCCCGTTCGGCAGTTCTTC.

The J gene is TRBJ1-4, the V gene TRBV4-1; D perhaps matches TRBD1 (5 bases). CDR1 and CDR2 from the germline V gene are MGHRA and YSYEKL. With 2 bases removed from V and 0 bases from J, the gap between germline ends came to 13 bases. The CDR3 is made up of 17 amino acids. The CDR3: CASSQKVGGATNEKLFF. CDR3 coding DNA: TGCGCCAGCAGCCAAAAAGTGGGGGGTGCAACTAATGAAAAACTGTTTTTT.

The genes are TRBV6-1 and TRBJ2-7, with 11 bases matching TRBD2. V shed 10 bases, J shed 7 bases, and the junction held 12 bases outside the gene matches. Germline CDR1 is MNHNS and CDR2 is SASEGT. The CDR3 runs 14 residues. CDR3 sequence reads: CATREPGLAVEQYF. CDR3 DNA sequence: TGTGCCACCCGCGAACCGGGACTAGCGGTGGAGCAGTACTTC.

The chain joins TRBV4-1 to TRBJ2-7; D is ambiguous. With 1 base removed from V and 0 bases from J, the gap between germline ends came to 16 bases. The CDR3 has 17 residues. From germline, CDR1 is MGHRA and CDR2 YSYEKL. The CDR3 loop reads CASSQGSGRSSSYEQYF. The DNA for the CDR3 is TGCGCCAGCAGCCAAGGAAGTGGCAGATCCAGCTCCTACGAGCAGTACTTC.

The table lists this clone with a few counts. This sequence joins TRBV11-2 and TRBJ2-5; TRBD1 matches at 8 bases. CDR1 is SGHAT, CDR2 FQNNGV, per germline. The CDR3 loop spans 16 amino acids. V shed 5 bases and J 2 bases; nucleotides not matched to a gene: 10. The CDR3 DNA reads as TGTGCCAGCAGCCAGGGGGCCTTCCGGCCACAAGAGACCCAGTACTTC. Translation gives CASSQGAFRPQETQYF.

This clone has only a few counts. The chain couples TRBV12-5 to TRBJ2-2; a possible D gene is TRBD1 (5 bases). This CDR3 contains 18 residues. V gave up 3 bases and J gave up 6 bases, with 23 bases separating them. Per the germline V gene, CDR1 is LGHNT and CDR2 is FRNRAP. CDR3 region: CASGFLWGLGDVSGELFF. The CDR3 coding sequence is TGTGCTAGTGGTTTCCTATGGGGCCTTGGTGATGTTTCCGGGGAGCTGTTTTTT.

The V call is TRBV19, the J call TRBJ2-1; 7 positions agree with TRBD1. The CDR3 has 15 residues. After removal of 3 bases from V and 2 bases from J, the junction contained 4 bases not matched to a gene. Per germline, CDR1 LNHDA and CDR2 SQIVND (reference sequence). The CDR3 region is CASSIIQGAYNEQFF. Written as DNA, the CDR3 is TGTGCCAGTAGTATCATTCAGGGGGCCTACAATGAGCAGTTCTTC.

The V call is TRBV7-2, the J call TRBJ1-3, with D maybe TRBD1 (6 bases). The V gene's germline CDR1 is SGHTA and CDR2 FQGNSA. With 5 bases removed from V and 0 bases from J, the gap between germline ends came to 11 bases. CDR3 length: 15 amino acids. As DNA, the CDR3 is TGTGCCAGCAGCCCGGACAGCGTCTCTGGAAACACCATATATTTT. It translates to CASSPDSVSGNTIYF.

The CDR3 DNA follows: TGTGCCAGCAGCTCCGGACAGGGAGGCAATCAGCCCCAGCATTTT. The encoded protein is CASSSGQGGNQPQHF. The gene calls are TRBV7-2 and TRBJ1-5; 8 nucleotides match TRBD1. The CDR3 runs 15 residues. Germline V gene data show CDR1 as SGHTA and CDR2 as FQGNSA. V lost 4 bases, J lost 2 bases, and 4 bases stayed unmatched.

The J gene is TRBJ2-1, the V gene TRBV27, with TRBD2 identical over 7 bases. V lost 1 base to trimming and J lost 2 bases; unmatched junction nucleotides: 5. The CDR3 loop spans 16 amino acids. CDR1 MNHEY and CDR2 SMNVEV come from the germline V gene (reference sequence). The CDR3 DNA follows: TGTGCCAGCAGTTTATGGTCTAGCGGTACCTACAATGAGCAGTTCTTC. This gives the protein CASSLWSSGTYNEQFF.

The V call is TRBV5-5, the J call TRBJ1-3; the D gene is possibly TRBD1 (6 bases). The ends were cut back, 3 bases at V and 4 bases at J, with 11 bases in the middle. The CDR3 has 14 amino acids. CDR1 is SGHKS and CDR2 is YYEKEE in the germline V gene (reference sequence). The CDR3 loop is CASSWTVGGNTIYF. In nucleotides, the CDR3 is TGTGCCAGCAGCTGGACAGTCGGGGGAAACACCATATATTTT.

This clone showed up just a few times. CDR3 loop: CASSYDSYGYTF. The CDR3 DNA follows: TGTGCCAGCAGCTACGACAGCTATGGCTACACCTTC. V usage is TRBV11-1 and J usage is TRBJ1-2, with TRBD1 as a possible D gene (5 bases). CDR1 and CDR2 (germline): SGHAT, FQDESV (reference sequence). CDR3 length: 12 residues. V shed 4 bases and J shed 4 bases, with 7 bases lying between them.

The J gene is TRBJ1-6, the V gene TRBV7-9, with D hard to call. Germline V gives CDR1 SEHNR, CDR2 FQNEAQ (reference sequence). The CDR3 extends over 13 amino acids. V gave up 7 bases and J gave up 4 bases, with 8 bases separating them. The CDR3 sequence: CASIGVYNSPLHF. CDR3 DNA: TGTGCCAGCATCGGTGTTTATAATTCACCCCTCCACTTT.

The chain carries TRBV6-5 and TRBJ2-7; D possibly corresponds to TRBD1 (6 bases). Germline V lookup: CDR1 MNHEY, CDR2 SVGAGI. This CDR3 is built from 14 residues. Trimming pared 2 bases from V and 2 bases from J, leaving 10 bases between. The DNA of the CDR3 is TGTGCCAGCAGTTACGGGGGCGGACCCTACGAGCAGTACTTC. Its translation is CASSYGGGPYEQYF.